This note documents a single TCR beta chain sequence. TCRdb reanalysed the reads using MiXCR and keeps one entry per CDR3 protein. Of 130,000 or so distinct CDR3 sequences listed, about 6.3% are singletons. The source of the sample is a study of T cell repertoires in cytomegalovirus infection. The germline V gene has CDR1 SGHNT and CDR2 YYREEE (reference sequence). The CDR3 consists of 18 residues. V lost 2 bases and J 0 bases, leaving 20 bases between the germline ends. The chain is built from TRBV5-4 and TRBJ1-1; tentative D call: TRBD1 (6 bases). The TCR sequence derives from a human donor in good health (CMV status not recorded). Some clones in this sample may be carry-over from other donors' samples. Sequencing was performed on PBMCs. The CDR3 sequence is CASSLPYWGGYMNTEAFF. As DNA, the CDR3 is TGTGCCAGCAGCTTACCCTATTGGGGGGGCTACATGAACACTGAAGCTTTCTTT.